This entry is about one T cell receptor (beta chain). The antigen is undetermined. The data derive from a study of OX40 agonist ivuxolimab in advanced cancers. Some clones are missing from TCRdb's copy, which holds only in-frame ones; the method was immunoSEQ multiplex PCR. Counted here are some 66,000 clones, 88% occurring once; the ten biggest clones make up approximately 0.6%. CDR3 size: 14 residues. The germline V and J ends were trimmed by 2 bases and 7 bases, with 12 bases remaining between them. Per the germline V gene, CDR1 is MGHRA and CDR2 is YSYEKL. Findings and limits, study-wide: More expanded clones were found, on average, in CD8+ than in CD4+ T cells. Clonal expansion was seen in CD4+ and CD8+ blood T cells by week 6 at 0.1 to 3.0 mg/kg.

The rearrangement joins TRBV4-1 to TRBJ1-5; D remains unclear. The sequence derives from an adult with an advanced solid tumor such as melanoma, head and neck, liver or kidney cancer. The specimen was CD4+ or CD8+ T cells sorted from blood, collected in a trial of the OX40 agonist ivuxolimab. This CDR3 is CASSQMGLGQPQHF. DNA for the CDR3: TGCGCCAGCAGCCAAATGGGGTTAGGACAGCCCCAGCATTTT.